Listed here are 18 T cell receptor beta chains from one sample, sequenced in a study of cytomegalovirus exposure and HLA in healthy donors. It was with 60 Vbeta and 13 Jbeta primers that the PCR ran. This table comes from immunoSEQ multiplex PCR, and its TCRdb copy is limited to in-frame clones, with some not included. This sample carries a few hundred thousand clones, 60% to 80% of them seen once, and the ten largest clones take around 2%. Sample: PBMCs. These receptors were obtained from a man aged 18 to 29 in good health and CMV-seronegative.

V is TRBV19 and J is TRBJ1-6, with TRBD1 identical over 9 bases. V was clipped by 5 bases and J by 10 bases; unmatched bases: 6. This CDR3 is built from 14 residues. Germline loops: CDR1 LNHDA, CDR2 SQIVND (reference sequence). The CDR3 loop reads CASSATGGESPLHF. The CDR3, as DNA: TGTGCCAGTAGTGCGACAGGGGGGGAGTCACCCCTCCACTTT.

J is TRBJ2-3 and V is TRBV28, with 10 bases lining up with TRBD2. Germline loops: CDR1 MDHEN, CDR2 SYDVKM. The CDR3 loop spans 14 amino acids. Trimming took 8 bases from V and 2 from J; bases not matched to a gene: 4. CDR3 DNA: TGTGCCAGCCTTAGCGGGGGGACCACAGATACGCAGTATTTT. Amino acid sequence: CASLSGGTTDTQYF.

This sequence joins TRBV9 and TRBJ2-1; 8 nucleotides match TRBD2. Germline CDR1 and CDR2: SGDLS and YYNGEE. Unmatched junction bases numbered 6, after V lost 0 bases and J lost 4 bases. The CDR3 sequence is 16 residues long. The CDR3 DNA is TGTGCCAGCAGCGTAGCGTCCCAGCGGGGGTACAATGAGCAGTTCTTC. As protein: CASSVASQRGYNEQFF.

The V call is TRBV7-2, the J call TRBJ2-3; 9 nucleotides match TRBD2. V shed 2 bases and J 1 base; nucleotides not matched to a gene: 13. The CDR3 is 19 amino acids. CDR1 SGHTA and CDR2 FQGNSA come from the germline V gene. The CDR3 protein is CASSLTGRGGGAGTDTQYF. In DNA, the CDR3 is TGTGCCAGCAGCTTAACAGGGCGGGGCGGGGGGGCGGGCACAGATACGCAGTATTTT.

A word on this clone: One end of the junction varies from germline; a read error may be responsible. The same CDR3 arises from other DNA sequences in this sample as well. V usage is TRBV30 and J usage is TRBJ1-4; weak D call: TRBD1 (6 bases). The CDR3 has 12 amino acids. The germline V gene encodes CDR1 GTSNPN and CDR2 SVGIG (reference sequence). DNA for the CDR3: TGTGCCTGGAGCGAACAGGGTGAAAAACTATTTTTT. Protein product: CAWSEQGEKLFF.

In DNA, the CDR3 is TGTGCCTGGATCTCCCCCGGGACAGGTAACACTGAAGCTTTCTTT. Protein: CAWISPGTGNTEAFF. This chain links TRBV30 with TRBJ1-1, with 8 bases matching TRBD1. Germline trimming cut 4 bases from V and 2 bases from J; bases unmatched to any gene: 9. Germline assignment: CDR1 GTSNPN and CDR2 SVGIG (reference sequence). The CDR3 has 15 amino acids.

This rearrangement joins TRBV4-3 to TRBJ1-2; weak D call: TRBD1 (5 bases). V was shortened by 0 bases and J by 6 bases, with 14 bases between the two germline ends. The CDR3 loop spans 15 amino acids. Germline loops: CDR1 LGHNA, CDR2 YSLEER. The CDR3 is CASSQDGAGNNGYTF. The CDR3 bases are TGCGCCAGCAGCCAAGATGGGGCAGGGAATAATGGCTACACCTTC.

The V and J genes are TRBV7-8 and TRBJ2-1; 16 bases line up with TRBD2. Looked up from germline, CDR1 is SGHVS and CDR2 is FQNEAQ. J gave up 10 bases and V 5 bases, and 2 bases lay outside the gene matches. The CDR3 consists of 14 residues. This chain's CDR3 is CASSTGLAGGEQFF. The CDR3 DNA is TGTGCCAGCAGCACGGGACTAGCGGGGGGGGAGCAGTTCTTC.

This chain joins TRBV27 and TRBJ2-7; no definite D call. V dropped 3 bases and J dropped 0 bases, with 12 bases sitting between them. The germline gives CDR1 MNHEY, CDR2 SMNVEV (reference sequence). The CDR3 runs to 15 residues. Here the CDR3 reads CASSFSPAISYEQYF. DNA of the CDR3: TGTGCCAGCAGTTTTAGCCCCGCTATCTCCTACGAGCAGTACTTC.

This rearrangement joins TRBV7-9 to TRBJ1-2; TRBD1 matches at 8 bases. The ends lost 5 bases at V and 6 bases at J; junction bases unmatched: 5. This CDR3 has 13 amino acids. Germline values: CDR1 SEHNR, CDR2 FQNEAQ (reference sequence). CDR3: CASSLSGGNGYTF. The DNA for the CDR3 is TGTGCCAGCAGCCTCTCAGGGGGCAATGGCTACACCTTC.

This chain connects TRBV11-2 to TRBJ2-1, with D maybe TRBD1 (6 bases). CDR3 length: 13 amino acids. Trimming cost V 3 bases and J 6 bases, with 9 bases left between them. Germline V lookup: CDR1 SGHAT, CDR2 FQNNGV. The DNA of the CDR3 is TGTGCCAGCAGCTTTACAGGGCTCAATGAGCAGTTCTTC. It encodes CASSFTGLNEQFF.

The chain is built from TRBV6-1 and TRBJ1-1; TRBD1 matches 12 bases. Trimming took 6 bases from V and 7 from J; bases not matched to a gene: 9. This CDR3 spans 15 amino acids. Per the germline V gene, CDR1 is MNHNS and CDR2 is SASEGT. Here the CDR3 DNA reads TGTGCCAGCAGGCGAGGGGACAGGGGGCCGGATGAAGCTTTCTTT. It encodes CASRRGDRGPDEAFF.

This chain connects TRBV7-9 to TRBJ1-1; D possibly corresponds to TRBD1 (5 bases). V lost 1 base, J lost 5 bases, and 11 bases lay in between. Germline values: CDR1 SEHNR, CDR2 FQNEAQ (reference sequence). The CDR3 is 14 amino acids. In DNA form, the CDR3 reads TGTGCCAGCAGCTTAGTCGGGGGTAAGACTGAAGCTTTCTTT. Protein: CASSLVGGKTEAFF.

The rearrangement joins TRBV21-1 to TRBJ1-1; TRBD1 is taken as the D call from the table, unchecked against the DNA. TRBV21-1 is listed as a pseudogene. The CDR3 loop spans 16 amino acids. The CDR3: CASSQQNYRVDTEAFF. The CDR3 DNA follows: TGTGCCAGCAGCCAACAAAATTACAGGGTTGACACTGAAGCTTTCTTT.

This sequence joins TRBV2 and TRBJ2-7; 13 positions agree with TRBD2. Looked up from germline, CDR1 is SNHLY and CDR2 is FYNNEI. V lost 4 bases to trimming and J lost 3 bases; unmatched junction nucleotides: 0. The CDR3 loop spans 14 amino acids. CDR3 in amino acids: CASSGTSGGYEQYF. DNA of the CDR3: TGTGCCAGCAGTGGGACTAGCGGGGGCTACGAGCAGTACTTC.

The CDR3 loop reads CASSPISYEQYF. For the CDR3, the DNA is TGTGCCAGCAGCCCCATCAGCTACGAGCAGTACTTC. The rearrangement uses TRBV7-8 and TRBJ2-7; D not certain. This CDR3 is built from 12 residues. V was clipped by 5 bases and J by 3 bases, with 8 bases between them. Germline CDR1 and CDR2: SGHVS and FQNEAQ. Full variable domain (outside the CDR3, taken from reference TRBV7-8 and TRBJ2-7): GAGVSQSPRYKVAKRGQDVALRCDPISGHVSLFWYQQALGQGPEFLTYFQNEAQLDKSGLPSDRFFAERPEGSVSTLKIQRTQQEDSAVYLCASSPISYEQYFGPGTRLTVT.

The chain carries TRBV4-1 and TRBJ1-1, with 8 nucleotides matching TRBD1. The germline CDR1 and CDR2 sequences are MGHRA and YSYEKL. CDR3 length: 16 residues. V gave up 2 bases and J gave up 0 bases; unmatched junction bases: 5. The CDR3 here is CASSQKTGVLNTEAFF. CDR3 DNA: TGCGCCAGCAGCCAAAAGACAGGGGTGCTGAACACTGAAGCTTTCTTT.

The chain has TRBV4-1 and TRBJ1-6; D perhaps matches TRBD1 (6 bases). CDR1 and CDR2 from the germline V gene are MGHRA and YSYEKL. The ends were cut back, 0 bases at V and 8 bases at J, with 14 bases in the middle. The CDR3 totals 16 residues. The CDR3 spells CASSQEGAFWDSPLHF. In DNA form, the CDR3 reads TGCGCCAGCAGCCAAGAGGGGGCGTTCTGGGATTCACCCCTCCACTTT.